The entry below describes one TCR beta chain. The antigen remains unidentified. Clones were sequenced by immunoSEQ multiplex PCR, and TCRdb holds only the in-frame ones, with some missing. The repertoire holds tens of thousands of clones, with more than 75% as singletons. These data are taken from a study of T cells in localized non-small cell lung cancer. Study-level results: Higher adjacent-lung clonality was associated with shorter survival. Uninvolved adjacent lung showed the highest T cell clonality, exceeding tumor. Only one tumor region went through sequencing, so heterogeneity may still be there. Adjacent lung exhibited a median of about 56 among the 100 most abundant tumor clones.

Germline V gene lookup returns CDR1 SGHDN and CDR2 FVKESK. The CDR3 sequence is 13 residues long. V lost 1 base to trimming and J lost 7 bases; unmatched junction nucleotides: 3. The rearrangement joins TRBV14 to TRBJ1-2, with TRBD1 matching 7 bases. This TCR derives from a female donor older than 55 with stage I lung adenocarcinoma. The sequences come from peripheral blood, collected before any cancer treatment. In nucleotides, the CDR3 is TGTGCCAGCAGCCAAGCCCGGACAGGTGGCTACACCTTC. This codes for CASSQARTGGYTF.